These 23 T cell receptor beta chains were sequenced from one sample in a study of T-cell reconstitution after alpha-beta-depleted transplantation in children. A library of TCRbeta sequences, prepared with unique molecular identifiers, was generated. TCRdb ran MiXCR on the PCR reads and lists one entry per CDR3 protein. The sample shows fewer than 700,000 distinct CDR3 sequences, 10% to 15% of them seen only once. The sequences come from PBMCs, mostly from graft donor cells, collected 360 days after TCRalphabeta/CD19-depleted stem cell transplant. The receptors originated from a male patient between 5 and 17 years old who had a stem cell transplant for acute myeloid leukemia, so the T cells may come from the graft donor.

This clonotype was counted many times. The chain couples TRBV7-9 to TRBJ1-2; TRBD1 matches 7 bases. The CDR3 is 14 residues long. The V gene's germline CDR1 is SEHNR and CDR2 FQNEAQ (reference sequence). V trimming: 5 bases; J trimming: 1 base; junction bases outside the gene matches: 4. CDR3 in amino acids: CASSRTGVNYGYTF. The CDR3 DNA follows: TGTGCCAGCAGCCGGACAGGAGTTAACTATGGCTACACCTTC.

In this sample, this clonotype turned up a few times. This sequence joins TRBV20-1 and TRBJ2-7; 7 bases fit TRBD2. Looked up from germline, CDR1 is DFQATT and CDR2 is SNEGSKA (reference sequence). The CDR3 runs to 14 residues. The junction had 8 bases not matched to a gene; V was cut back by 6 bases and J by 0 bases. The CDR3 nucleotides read TGCAGTGCCCCGAGAGCGGGGAGCTCCTACGAGCAGTACTTC. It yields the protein CSAPRAGSSYEQYF.

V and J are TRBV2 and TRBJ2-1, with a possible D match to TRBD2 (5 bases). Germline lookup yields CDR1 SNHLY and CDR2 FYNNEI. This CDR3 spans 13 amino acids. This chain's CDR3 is CATTSGPHNEQFF. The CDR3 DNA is TGTGCTACCACTAGTGGGCCTCACAATGAGCAGTTCTTC. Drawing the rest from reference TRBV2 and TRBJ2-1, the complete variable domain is EPEVTQTPSHQVTQMGQEVILRCVPISNHLYFYWYRQILGQKVEFLVSFYNNEISEKSEIFDDQFSVERPDGSNFTLKIRSTKLEDSAMYFCATTSGPHNEQFFGPGTRLTVL.

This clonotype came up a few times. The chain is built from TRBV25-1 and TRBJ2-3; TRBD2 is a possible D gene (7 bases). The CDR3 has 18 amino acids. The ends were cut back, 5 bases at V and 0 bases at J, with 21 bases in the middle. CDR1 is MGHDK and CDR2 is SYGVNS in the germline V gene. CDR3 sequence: CASSWTEVREESTDTQYF. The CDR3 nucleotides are TGTGCCAGCAGTTGGACAGAGGTTCGGGAGGAGAGCACAGATACGCAGTATTTT.

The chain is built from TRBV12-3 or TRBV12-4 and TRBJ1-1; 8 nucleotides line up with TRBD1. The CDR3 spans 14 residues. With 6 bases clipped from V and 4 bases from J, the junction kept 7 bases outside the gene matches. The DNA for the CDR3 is TGTGCCAGCAGCTGGACAGGGATCGGCACTGAAGCTTTCTTT. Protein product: CASSWTGIGTEAFF.

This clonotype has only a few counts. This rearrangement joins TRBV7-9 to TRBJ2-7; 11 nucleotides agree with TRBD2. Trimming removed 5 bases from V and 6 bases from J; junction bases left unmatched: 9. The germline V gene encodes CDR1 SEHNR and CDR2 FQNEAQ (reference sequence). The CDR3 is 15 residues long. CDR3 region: CASSTLAGAIGEQYF. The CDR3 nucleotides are TGTGCCAGCAGCACACTAGCGGGAGCCATCGGCGAGCAGTACTTC.

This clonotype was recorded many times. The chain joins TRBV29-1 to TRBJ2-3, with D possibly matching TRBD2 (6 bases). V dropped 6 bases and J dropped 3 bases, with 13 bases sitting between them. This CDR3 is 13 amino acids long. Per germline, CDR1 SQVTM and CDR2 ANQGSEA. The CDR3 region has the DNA TGCAGCGTCCGGAGGGCCGGGACAGATACGCAGTATTTT. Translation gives CSVRRAGTDTQYF.

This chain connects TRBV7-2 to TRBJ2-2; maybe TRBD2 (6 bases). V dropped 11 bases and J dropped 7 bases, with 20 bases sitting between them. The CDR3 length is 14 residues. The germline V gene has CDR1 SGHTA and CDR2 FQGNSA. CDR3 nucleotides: TGTGCCGGGGGGATGCGGGGTGGATTCGGGGAGCTGTTTTTT. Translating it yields CAGGMRGGFGELFF.

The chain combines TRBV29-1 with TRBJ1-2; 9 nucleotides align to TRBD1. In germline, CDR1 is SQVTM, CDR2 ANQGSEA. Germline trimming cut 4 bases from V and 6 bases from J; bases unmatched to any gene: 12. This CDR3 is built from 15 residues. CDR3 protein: CSVAAQGTGKDGYTF. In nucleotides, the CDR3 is TGCAGCGTTGCTGCCCAGGGGACAGGGAAGGATGGCTACACCTTC.

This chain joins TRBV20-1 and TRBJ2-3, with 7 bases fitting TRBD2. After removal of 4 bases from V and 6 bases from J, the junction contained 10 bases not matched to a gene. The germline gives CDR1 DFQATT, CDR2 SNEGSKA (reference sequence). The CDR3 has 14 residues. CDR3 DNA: TGCAGTGCTAAACGGGAGGTTCCTCTCGATACGCAGTATTTT. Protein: CSAKREVPLDTQYF.

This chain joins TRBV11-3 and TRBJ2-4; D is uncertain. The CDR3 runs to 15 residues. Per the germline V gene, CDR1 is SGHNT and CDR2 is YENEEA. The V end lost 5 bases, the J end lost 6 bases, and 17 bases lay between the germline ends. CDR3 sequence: CASSLGGPDSNIQYF. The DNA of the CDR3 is TGTGCCAGCAGCCTGGGCGGACCGGATTCAAACATTCAGTACTTC.

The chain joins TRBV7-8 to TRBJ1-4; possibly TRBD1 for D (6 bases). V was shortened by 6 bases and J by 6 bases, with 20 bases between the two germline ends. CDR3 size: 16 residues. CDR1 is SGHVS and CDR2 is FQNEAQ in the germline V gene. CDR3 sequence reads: CASSRERGQLYEKLFF. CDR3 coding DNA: TGTGCCAGCAGTCGCGAGCGCGGACAGCTTTATGAAAAACTGTTTTTT.

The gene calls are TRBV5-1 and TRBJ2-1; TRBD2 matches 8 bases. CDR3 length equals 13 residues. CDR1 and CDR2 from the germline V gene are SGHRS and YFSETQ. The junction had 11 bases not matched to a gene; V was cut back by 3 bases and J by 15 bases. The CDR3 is CASSSGLVASWFF. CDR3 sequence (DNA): TGCGCCAGCAGCTCGGGACTAGTCGCCTCTTGGTTCTTC.

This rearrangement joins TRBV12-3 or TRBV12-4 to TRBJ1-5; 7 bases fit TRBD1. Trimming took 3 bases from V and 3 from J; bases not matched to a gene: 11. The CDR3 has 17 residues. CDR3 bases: TGTGCCAGCAGTTTCCTACAAACAGGGGTCCTCAATCAGCCCCAGCATTTT. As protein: CASSFLQTGVLNQPQHF.

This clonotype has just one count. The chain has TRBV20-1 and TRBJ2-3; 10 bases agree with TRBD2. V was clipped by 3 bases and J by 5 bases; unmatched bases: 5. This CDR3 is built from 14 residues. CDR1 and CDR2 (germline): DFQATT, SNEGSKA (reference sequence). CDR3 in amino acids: CSARSGREVDTQYF. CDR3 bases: TGCAGTGCTAGGAGCGGGAGGGAGGTAGATACGCAGTATTTT.

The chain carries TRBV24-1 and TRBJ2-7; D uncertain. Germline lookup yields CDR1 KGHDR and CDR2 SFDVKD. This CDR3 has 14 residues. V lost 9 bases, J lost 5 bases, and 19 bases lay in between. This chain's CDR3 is CATLFRVKWDEQYF. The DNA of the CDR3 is TGTGCCACCCTTTTTCGGGTTAAGTGGGACGAGCAGTACTTC.

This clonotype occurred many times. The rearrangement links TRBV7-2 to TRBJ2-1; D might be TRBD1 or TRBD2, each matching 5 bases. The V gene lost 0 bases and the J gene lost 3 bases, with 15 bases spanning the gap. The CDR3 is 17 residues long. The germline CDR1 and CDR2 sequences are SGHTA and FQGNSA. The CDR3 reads CASSLALGVGVYNEQFF. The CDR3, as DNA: TGTGCCAGCAGCTTAGCGCTAGGTGTGGGGGTCTACAATGAGCAGTTCTTC.

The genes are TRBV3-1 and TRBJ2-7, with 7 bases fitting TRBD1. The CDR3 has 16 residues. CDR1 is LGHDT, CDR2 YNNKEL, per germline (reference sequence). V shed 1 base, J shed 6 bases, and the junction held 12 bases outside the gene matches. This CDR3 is CASSQVVWAGGSEQYF. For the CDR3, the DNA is TGTGCCAGCAGCCAAGTGGTTTGGGCAGGGGGAAGCGAGCAGTACTTC.

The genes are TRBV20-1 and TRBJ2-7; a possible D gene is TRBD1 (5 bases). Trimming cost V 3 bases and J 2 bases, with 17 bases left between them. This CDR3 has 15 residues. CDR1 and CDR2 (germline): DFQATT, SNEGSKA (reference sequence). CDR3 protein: CSARGPGKDTYEQYF. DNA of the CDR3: TGCAGTGCTAGGGGGCCAGGAAAAGATACCTACGAGCAGTACTTC.

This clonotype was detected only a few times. The CDR3, as DNA: TGTGCCAGCAGTTACAGTAGGGGACTAGCGGTCTACAATGAGCAGTTCTTC. Amino acid sequence: CASSYSRGLAVYNEQFF. The chain carries TRBV6-5 and TRBJ2-1; the match to TRBD2 covers 11 bases. In germline, CDR1 is MNHEY, CDR2 SVGAGI. This CDR3 is built from 17 residues. Trimming cost V 2 bases and J 3 bases; bases outside gene matches: 6.

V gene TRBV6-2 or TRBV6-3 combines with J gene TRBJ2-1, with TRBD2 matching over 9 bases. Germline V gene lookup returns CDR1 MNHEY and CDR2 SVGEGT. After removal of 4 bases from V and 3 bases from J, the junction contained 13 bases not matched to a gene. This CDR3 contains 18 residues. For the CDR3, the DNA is TGTGCCAGCAGTTTTATACCTATAGCGGGGGAGTACTACAATGAGCAGTTCTTC. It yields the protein CASSFIPIAGEYYNEQFF.

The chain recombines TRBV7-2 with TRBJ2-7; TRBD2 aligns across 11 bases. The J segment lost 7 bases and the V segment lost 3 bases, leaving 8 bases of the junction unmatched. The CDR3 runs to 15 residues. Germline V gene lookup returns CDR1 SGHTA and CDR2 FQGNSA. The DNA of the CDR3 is TGTGCCAGCAGCTTTGACCGACTAGCGGGATGGGAGCAGTACTTC. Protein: CASSFDRLAGWEQYF.

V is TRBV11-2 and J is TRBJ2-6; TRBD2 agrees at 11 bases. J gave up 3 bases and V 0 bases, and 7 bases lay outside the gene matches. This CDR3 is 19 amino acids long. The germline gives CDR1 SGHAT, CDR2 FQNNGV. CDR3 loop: CASSLEGSGRAYGANVLTF. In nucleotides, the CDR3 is TGTGCCAGCAGCTTAGAAGGTAGCGGGAGGGCGTATGGGGCCAACGTCCTGACTTTC. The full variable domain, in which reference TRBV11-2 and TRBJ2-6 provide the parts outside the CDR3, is EAGVAQSPRYKIIEKRQSVAFWCNPISGHATLYWYQQILGQGPKLLIQFQNNGVVDDSQLPKDRFSAERLKGVDSTLKIQPAKLEDSAVYLCASSLEGSGRAYGANVLTFGAGSRLTVL.